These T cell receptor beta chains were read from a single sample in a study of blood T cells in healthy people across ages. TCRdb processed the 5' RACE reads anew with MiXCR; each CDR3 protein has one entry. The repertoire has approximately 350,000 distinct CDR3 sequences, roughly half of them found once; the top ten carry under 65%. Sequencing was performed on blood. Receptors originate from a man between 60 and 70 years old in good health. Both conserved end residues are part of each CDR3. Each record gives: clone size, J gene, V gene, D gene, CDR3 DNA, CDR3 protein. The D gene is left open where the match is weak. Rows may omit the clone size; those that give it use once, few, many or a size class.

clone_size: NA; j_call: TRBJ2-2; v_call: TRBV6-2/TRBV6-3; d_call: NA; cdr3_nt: TGTGCCAGCAAGGAGTGGGGGCCCGACACCGGGGAGCTGTTTTTT; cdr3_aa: CASKEWGPDTGELFF
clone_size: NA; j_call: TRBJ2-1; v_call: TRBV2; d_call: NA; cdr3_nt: TGTGCCAGCAGTCCCCGGAGCGGCGGACACAATGAGCAGTTCTTC; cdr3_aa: CASSPRSGGHNEQFF
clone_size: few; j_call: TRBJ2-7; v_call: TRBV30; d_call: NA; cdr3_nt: TGTGCCTGGAGTGACACCGCGGAGCAGTACTTC; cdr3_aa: CAWSDTAEQYF
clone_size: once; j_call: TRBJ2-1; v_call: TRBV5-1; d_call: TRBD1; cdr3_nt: TGCGCCAGCAGCTTGCCGAAAGGACAGGGGTCGGAGAATGGGCAGTTCTTC; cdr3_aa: CASSLPKGQGSENGQFF
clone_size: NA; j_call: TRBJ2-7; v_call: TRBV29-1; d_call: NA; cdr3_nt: TGCAGCGGCGGGGATATCTCCGAGCAGTACTTC; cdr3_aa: CSGGDISEQYF
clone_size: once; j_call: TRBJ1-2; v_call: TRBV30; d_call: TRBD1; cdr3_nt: TGTGCCTGGAGTGGACAGGGAAACTATGGCTACACCTTC; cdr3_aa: CAWSGQGNYGYTF
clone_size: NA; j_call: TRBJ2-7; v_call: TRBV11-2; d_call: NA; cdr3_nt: TGTGCCAGCAGCTCTTTTGCCCACGAGCAGTACTTC; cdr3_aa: CASSSFAHEQYF
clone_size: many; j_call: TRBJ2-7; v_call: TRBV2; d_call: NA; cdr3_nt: TGTGCCAGCAGAAAAGGACTATCGATTTCCTTCTACGAGCAGTACTTC; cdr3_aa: CASRKGLSISFYEQYF
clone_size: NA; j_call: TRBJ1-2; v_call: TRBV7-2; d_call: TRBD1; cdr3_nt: TGTGCCAGCAGCCCTGCCGGGACAGGGGCATATGGCTACACCTTC; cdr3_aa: CASSPAGTGAYGYTF
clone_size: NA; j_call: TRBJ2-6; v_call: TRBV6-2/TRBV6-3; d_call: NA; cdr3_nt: TGTGCCAGCTTGGAAAGGGGGGGCCGAAACTCTGGGGCCAACGTCCTGACTTTC; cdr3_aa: CASLERGGRNSGANVLTF
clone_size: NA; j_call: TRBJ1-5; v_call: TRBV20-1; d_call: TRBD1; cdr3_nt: TGCAGTGCTGGAGGACAGGGTAGCAATCAGCCCCAGCATTTT; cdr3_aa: CSAGGQGSNQPQHF
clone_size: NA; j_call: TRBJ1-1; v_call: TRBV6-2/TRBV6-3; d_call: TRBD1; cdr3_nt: TGTGCCAGCAGTAGGGCGACAGGGCCCATGAACACTGAAGCTTTCTTT; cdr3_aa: CASSRATGPMNTEAFF
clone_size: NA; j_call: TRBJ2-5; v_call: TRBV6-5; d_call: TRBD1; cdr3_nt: TGTGCCAGCAGTTATGGTGGGTCAGGGGGAGAGACCCAGTACTTC; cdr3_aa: CASSYGGSGGETQYF